Shown below are 19 T cell receptor beta chains from a single sample sequenced in a study of tumor-infiltrating lymphocytes in primary liver carcinoma. Researchers generated TCR beta cDNA from roughly 510 ng of total RNA, relying on a constant-region primer. The TCR beta library was amplified through three nested multiplex PCR rounds in a modified ARM-PCR procedure. With TRBV1-TRBV30 forward primers and a C-beta reverse primer, the first two PCR rounds were run for around 10 cycles each. TCRdb processed the multiplex PCR reads anew with MiXCR; each CDR3 protein has one entry. In the table there are more than 90,000 distinct CDR3 sequences, about 67% of which are singletons. Both RNA and DNA were isolated together from around 20-30 mg of bulk tissue that had not been sorted. Specimen: liver tumor tissue from sampling region 2. Subset defined: tumor region T2, inferior pole. The receptors stem from a woman aged 55 to 70 with primary liver carcinoma and hepatitis B virus infection.

With regard to this clonotype: Compared with germline, one end of the junction differs, possibly owing to a read error. The chain links TRBV12-3 or TRBV12-4 to TRBJ2-1; the D gene is possibly TRBD2 (5 bases). This CDR3 is 15 amino acids long. The CDR3 reads CASRDGMEAPNEQFF. The CDR3 DNA follows: TGTGCAAGCAGAGACGGGATGGAGGCCCCCAATGAGCAGTTCTTC.

There are a few counts of this clonotype. This chain links TRBV18 with TRBJ2-1; 12 bases match TRBD2. Germline V lookup: CDR1 KGHSH, CDR2 LQKENI. The V segment lost 4 bases and the J segment 6 bases; nucleotides outside the gene matches: 10. This CDR3 has 17 amino acids. The CDR3 loop reads CASSLRGLLAGGNEQFF. As DNA, the CDR3 is TGTGCCAGCTCACTGAGGGGCCTACTAGCGGGAGGCAATGAGCAGTTCTTC.

The rearrangement uses TRBV6-1 and TRBJ2-3, with 9 bases lining up with TRBD1. V gave up 3 bases and J gave up 6 bases; unmatched junction bases: 16. CDR1 is MNHNS, CDR2 SASEGT, per germline. CDR3 size: 18 residues. This CDR3 reads CASSDLRATGGVHDTQYF. In DNA, the CDR3 is TGTGCCAGCAGTGACCTTCGTGCGACAGGGGGGGTTCATGATACGCAGTATTTT.

This clonotype was found a few times. The rearrangement links TRBV10-1 to TRBJ2-3; D is ambiguous. V shed 0 bases and J shed 5 bases, with 3 bases lying between them. From germline, CDR1 is WNHNN and CDR2 SYGVQD (reference sequence). The CDR3 is made up of 12 amino acids. CDR3 sequence reads: CASSESRDTQYF. The CDR3 DNA sequence: TGCGCCAGCAGTGAGTCGAGAGATACGCAGTATTTT.

This sequence joins TRBV28 and TRBJ2-2, with TRBD2 matching over 10 bases. Germline CDR1 MDHEN, CDR2 SYDVKM. Trimming cost V 7 bases and J 5 bases; bases outside gene matches: 7. This CDR3 spans 15 amino acids. CDR3 amino acids: CASTPGLARTGELFF. Here the CDR3 DNA reads TGTGCCAGCACCCCGGGACTAGCGCGTACCGGGGAGCTGTTTTTT.

J is TRBJ2-1 and V is TRBV11-2, with 9 bases matching TRBD2. V lost 6 bases, J lost 2 bases, and 8 bases stayed unmatched. CDR3 length equals 16 residues. CDR1 and CDR2 from the germline V gene are SGHAT and FQNNGV. The CDR3 loop is CASSPRLAEAYNEQFF. CDR3 nucleotides: TGTGCCAGCAGTCCCCGACTAGCGGAAGCCTACAATGAGCAGTTCTTC. The full variable domain, with the rest looked up from reference TRBV11-2 and TRBJ2-1, is EAGVAQSPRYKIIEKRQSVAFWCNPISGHATLYWYQQILGQGPKLLIQFQNNGVVDDSQLPKDRFSAERLKGVDSTLKIQPAKLEDSAVYLCASSPRLAEAYNEQFFGPGTRLTVL.

CDR3 residues: CASRGGVQTYEQYF. The CDR3 DNA is TGTGCCAGCAGAGGGGGAGTCCAGACCTACGAGCAGTACTTC. The gene calls are TRBV21-1 and TRBJ2-7; the table's D call, TRBD1, was not checked against the DNA. TRBV21-1 is marked as a pseudogene. The length of the CDR3 is 14 residues.

The rearrangement joins TRBV20-1 to TRBJ1-1; no clear D. From germline, CDR1 is DFQATT and CDR2 SNEGSKA (reference sequence). The CDR3 totals 13 residues. Trimming shortened V by 0 bases and J by 3 bases, and 8 bases separated the two germline ends. Written as DNA, the CDR3 is TGCAGTGCTAGAGATCGGCCGGACACTGAAGCTTTCTTT. This translates into CSARDRPDTEAFF.

This sequence joins TRBV4-1 and TRBJ2-6; no clear D. Per the germline V gene, CDR1 is MGHRA and CDR2 is YSYEKL. Trimming took off 0 bases at V and 1 base at J, with 10 bases between the two ends. The CDR3 covers 17 residues. CDR3 protein: CASSQEGMDSGANVLTF. The CDR3 region has the DNA TGCGCCAGCAGCCAAGAGGGGATGGATTCTGGGGCCAACGTCCTGACTTTC.

Notes on this clonotype: A much larger clone is a single base away; this may be a read error. The gene calls are TRBV5-1 and TRBJ2-3, with D perhaps being TRBD1 or TRBD2 (8 bases each). The CDR3 runs to 16 residues. Germline CDR1 SGHRS, CDR2 YFSETQ. CDR3 coding DNA: TGCGCCAGCAGCTCTCAGGGGGCGGGAGGCACAGATACGCGGTATTTT. Residues: CASSSQGAGGTDTRYF.

Remarks on this clonotype: No conserved phenylalanine or tryptophan ends this CDR3, so it is likely a read error. The genes are TRBV11-2 and TRBJ2-7; TRBD2 is a possible D gene (5 bases). Germline V CDR1 and CDR2: SGHAT, FQNNGV. CDR3 length: 12 amino acids. In DNA, the CDR3 is TGTGTCAGCAGCCACACTAGTCACGAGCAGTACTCC. Translating gives CVSSHTSHEQYS.

In regard to this clonotype: Since a much larger clone is just one base distant, this may be a read error. V and J are TRBV10-1 and TRBJ2-1; TRBD2 agrees at 11 bases. The CDR3 is 24 amino acids. V shed 3 bases, J shed 4 bases, and the junction held 29 bases outside the gene matches. Germline assignment: CDR1 WNHNN and CDR2 SYGVQD (reference sequence). This chain's CDR3 is CASSDKPGLADNCVPDHGYNEQFF. The CDR3 DNA reads as TGCGCCAGCAGTGATAAACCGGGACTAGCGGATAACTGTGTCCCCGACCACGGATACAATGAGCAGTTCTTC.

This chain connects TRBV7-9 to TRBJ2-1, with 7 bases that match TRBD2. The CDR3 covers 20 residues. Germline V gene lookup returns CDR1 SEHNR and CDR2 FQNEAQ (reference sequence). V lost 5 bases and J lost 4; bases outside the gene matches: 23. The CDR3 nucleotides read TGTGCCAGCAGCAAACTGCGGGCCCAGCGCGGGAGTAGGTATTACAATGAGCAGTTCTTC. This gives the protein CASSKLRAQRGSRYYNEQFF.

CDR3 coding DNA: TGTGCCAGCAGTCGGAAACCAAATGAGCAGTTCTTC. This translates into CASSRKPNEQFF. This chain links TRBV12-3 or TRBV12-4 with TRBJ2-1; unclear D gene. Deletions cut 5 bases from V and 7 bases from J, with 9 bases between. This CDR3 spans 12 amino acids.

This clonotype was counted between two and nine times. This chain connects TRBV28 to TRBJ2-3; D unresolved. Trimming took 2 bases from V and 10 from J, leaving 16 bases between them. From germline, CDR1 is MDHEN and CDR2 SYDVKM. This CDR3 has 14 amino acids. CDR3 sequence (DNA): TGTGCCAGCAGTTTAAAGGCAGGTCGGTGGGCGCAGTATTTT. Protein sequence: CASSLKAGRWAQYF.

With regard to this clonotype: A much larger clone is a single base away; this may be a read error. The chain is built from TRBV7-9 and TRBJ2-4; D remains ambiguous. The CDR3 covers 14 residues. Germline loops: CDR1 SEHNR, CDR2 FQNEAQ (reference sequence). The CDR3 DNA follows: TGTGTCAGCAGCCTAAGTAGGGCCAAAAACATTCAGTACTTC. Residues: CVSSLSRAKNIQYF.

This clonotype was found many times. The chain joins TRBV28 to TRBJ2-1; 7 positions match TRBD1. V lost 3 bases to trimming and J lost 0 bases; unmatched junction nucleotides: 2. Germline V gives CDR1 MDHEN, CDR2 SYDVKM. This CDR3 has 15 amino acids. CDR3 in DNA: TGTGCCAGCAGTTTGGGGGACAGCTCCTACAATGAGCAGTTCTTC. It translates to CASSLGDSSYNEQFF.

Comments on this clonotype: One end of the junction fails to match germline, which may point to a read error. The chain joins TRBV10-3 to TRBJ2-5; D is uncertain. CDR1 and CDR2 from the germline V gene are ENHRY and SYGVKD. This CDR3 comprises 14 residues. The CDR3 DNA follows: TGTGACATCAGTCTTAGCTGGAAGGGTGAGACCCAATACTTC. Protein product: CDISLSWKGETQYF.

A word on this clonotype: The junction shows a germline mismatch at one end, possibly a read error. The rearrangement joins TRBV28 to TRBJ2-4; D not certain. There are 13 residues in the CDR3. The germline V gene encodes CDR1 MDHEN and CDR2 SYDVKM. CDR3 bases: TGTACCAGCAGTTTATCGGGCTTAAACGTTCAGTACTTC. This sequence encodes CTSSLSGLNVQYF.